The text below deals with one T cell receptor beta chain. This sample is drawn from a study of shared clonotypes between healthy human individuals. The repertoire was sequenced with immunoSEQ multiplex PCR; TCRdb's copy has only in-frame clones and lacks some. The repertoire consists of about 2.4 million clones, with more than 80% occurring once and the leading ten covering about 0.13%. CDR1 KGHSH and CDR2 LQKENI come from the germline V gene. After removal of 3 bases from V and 2 bases from J, the junction contained 7 bases not matched to a gene. The CDR3 sequence is 15 residues long. The specimen was naive CD4+ T cells sorted from blood. The subset is: CD45RA+ positively selected. This chain uses TRBV18 with TRBJ2-7; 7 bases are shared with TRBD1. This sequence originates from a man younger than 30 in good health. The CDR3 region has the DNA TGTGCCAGCTCACCCCAAACAGGGGAAGCCTACGAGCAGTACTTC. Its translation: CASSPQTGEAYEQYF. Supplemented by reference TRBV18 and TRBJ2-7, the full variable domain reads NAGVMQNPRHLVRRRGQEARLRCSPMKGHSHVYWYRQLPEEGLKFMVYLQKENIIDESGMPKERFSAEFPKEGPSILRIQQVVRGDSAAYFCASSPQTGEAYEQYFGPGTRLTVT.